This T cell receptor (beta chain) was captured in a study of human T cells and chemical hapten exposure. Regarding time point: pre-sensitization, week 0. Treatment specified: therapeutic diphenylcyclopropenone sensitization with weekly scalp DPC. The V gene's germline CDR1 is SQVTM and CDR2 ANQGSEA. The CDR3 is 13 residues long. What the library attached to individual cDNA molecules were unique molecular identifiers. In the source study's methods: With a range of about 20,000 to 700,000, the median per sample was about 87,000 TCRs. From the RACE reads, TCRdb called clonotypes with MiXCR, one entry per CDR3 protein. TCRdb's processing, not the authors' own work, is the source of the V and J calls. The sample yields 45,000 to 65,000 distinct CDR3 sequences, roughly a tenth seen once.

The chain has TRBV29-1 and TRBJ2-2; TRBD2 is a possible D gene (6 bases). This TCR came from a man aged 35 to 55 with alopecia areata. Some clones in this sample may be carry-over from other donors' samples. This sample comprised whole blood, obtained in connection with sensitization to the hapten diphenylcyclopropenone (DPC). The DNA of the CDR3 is TGCGGAGCCCACGGGACTAACACCGGGGAGCTGTTTTTT. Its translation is CGAHGTNTGELFF.